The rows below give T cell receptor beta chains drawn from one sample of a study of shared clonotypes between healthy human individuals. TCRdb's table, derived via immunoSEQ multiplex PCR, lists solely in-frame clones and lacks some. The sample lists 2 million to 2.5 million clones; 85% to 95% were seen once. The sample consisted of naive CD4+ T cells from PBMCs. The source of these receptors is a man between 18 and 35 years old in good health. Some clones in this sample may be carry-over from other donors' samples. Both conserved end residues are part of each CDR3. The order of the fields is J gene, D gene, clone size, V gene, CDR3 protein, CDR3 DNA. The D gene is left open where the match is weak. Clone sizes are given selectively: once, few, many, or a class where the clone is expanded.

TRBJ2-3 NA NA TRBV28 CASSPFTSTDTQYF TGTGCCAGCAGTCCCTTTACTAGCACAGATACGCAGTATTTT
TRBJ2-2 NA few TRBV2 CASSEWVTGELFF TGTGCCAGCAGTGAATGGGTCACCGGGGAGCTGTTTTTT
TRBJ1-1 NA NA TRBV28 CASSRRRQFTEAFF TGTGCCAGCAGCCGACGTAGACAGTTCACTGAAGCTTTCTTT
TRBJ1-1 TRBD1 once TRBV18 CASSSDRGAVNTEAFF TGTGCCAGCTCATCGGACAGGGGGGCGGTGAACACTGAAGCTTTCTTT
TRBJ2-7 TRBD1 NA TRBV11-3 CASSSMGQSYEQYF TGTGCCAGCAGCTCGATGGGACAGTCCTACGAGCAGTACTTC
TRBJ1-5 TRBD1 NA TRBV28 CASTKLGTGVNQPQHF TGTGCCAGCACCAAACTTGGGACAGGGGTGAATCAGCCCCAGCATTTT
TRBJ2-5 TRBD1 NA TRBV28 CASSLLGQGQETQYF TGTGCCAGCAGTTTATTGGGACAGGGACAAGAGACCCAGTACTTC
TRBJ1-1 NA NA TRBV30 CAWSVQQGVTEAFF TGTGCCTGGAGTGTACAGCAGGGCGTGACGGAGGCTTTCTTT
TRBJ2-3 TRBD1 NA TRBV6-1 CASSETGDTDTQYF TGTGCCAGCAGTGAGACAGGGGACACAGATACGCAGTATTTT
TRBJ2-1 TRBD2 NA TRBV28 CASSHGLVDNEQFF TGTGCCAGCAGTCACGGACTAGTGGACAATGAGCAGTTCTTC
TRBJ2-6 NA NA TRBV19 CASNQGWWPSGANVLTF TGTGCCAGTAATCAGGGGTGGTGGCCCTCTGGGGCCAACGTCCTGACTTTC
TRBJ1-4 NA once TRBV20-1 CSASTQEKLFF TGCAGTGCCAGTACCCAAGAAAAACTGTTTTTT
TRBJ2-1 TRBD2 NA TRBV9 CASSVGTSGTVSYNEQFF TGTGCCAGCAGCGTAGGGACTAGCGGGACCGTATCATACAATGAGCAGTTCTTC
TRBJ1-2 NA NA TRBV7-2 CASSQINYGYTF TGTGCCAGCAGCCAGATTAACTATGGCTACACCTTC
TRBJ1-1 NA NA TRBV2 CASGAGAMNTEAFF TGTGCCAGCGGGGCGGGGGCTATGAACACTGAAGCTTTCTTT
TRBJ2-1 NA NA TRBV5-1 CASSSRSGGYNEQFF TGCGCCAGCAGCTCCCGGAGTGGGGGATACAATGAGCAGTTCTTC
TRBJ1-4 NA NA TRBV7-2 CASSLSGTANEKLFF TGTGCCAGCAGCTTGTCGGGGACGGCAAATGAAAAACTGTTTTTT
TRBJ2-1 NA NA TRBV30 CAWDLTRTYNEQFF TGTGCCTGGGACCTGACTAGAACCTACAATGAGCAGTTCTTC
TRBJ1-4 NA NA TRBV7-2 CASSLQGKNEKLFF TGTGCCAGCAGCTTGCAGGGTAAAAACGAAAAACTGTTTTTT
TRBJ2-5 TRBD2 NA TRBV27 CASSLLGGPVGTQYF TGTGCCAGCAGTTTGTTGGGAGGGCCGGTTGGGACCCAGTACTTC